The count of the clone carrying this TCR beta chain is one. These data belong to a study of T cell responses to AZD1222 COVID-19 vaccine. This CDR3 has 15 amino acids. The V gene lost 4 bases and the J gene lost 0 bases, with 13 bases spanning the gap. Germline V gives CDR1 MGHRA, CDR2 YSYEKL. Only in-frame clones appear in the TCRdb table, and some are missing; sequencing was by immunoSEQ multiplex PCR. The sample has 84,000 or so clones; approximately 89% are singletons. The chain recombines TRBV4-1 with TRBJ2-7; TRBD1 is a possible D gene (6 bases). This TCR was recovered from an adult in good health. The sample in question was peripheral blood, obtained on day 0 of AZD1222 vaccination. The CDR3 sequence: CASSRGQLSSYEQYF. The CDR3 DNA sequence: TGCGCCAGCAGCCGCGGACAGCTCAGCTCCTACGAGCAGTACTTC.